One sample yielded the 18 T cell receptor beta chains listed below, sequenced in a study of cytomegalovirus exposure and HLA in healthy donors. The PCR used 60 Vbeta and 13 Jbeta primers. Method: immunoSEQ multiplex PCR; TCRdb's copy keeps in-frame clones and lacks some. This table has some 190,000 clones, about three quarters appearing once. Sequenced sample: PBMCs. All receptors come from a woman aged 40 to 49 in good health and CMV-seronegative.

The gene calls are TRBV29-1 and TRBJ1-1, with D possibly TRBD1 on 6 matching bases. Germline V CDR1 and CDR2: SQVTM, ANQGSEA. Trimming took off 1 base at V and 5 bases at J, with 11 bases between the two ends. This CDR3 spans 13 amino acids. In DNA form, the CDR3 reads TGCAGCGTTGAAGGTATTCAGGGGACTGAAGCTTTCTTT. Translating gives CSVEGIQGTEAFF.

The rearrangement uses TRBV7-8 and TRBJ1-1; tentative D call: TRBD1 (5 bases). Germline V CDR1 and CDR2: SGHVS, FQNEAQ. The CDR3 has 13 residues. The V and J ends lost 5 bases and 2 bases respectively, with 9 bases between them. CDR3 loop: CASSATVNTEAFF. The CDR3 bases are TGTGCCAGCAGCGCGACAGTAAACACTGAAGCTTTCTTT.

CDR3 sequence: CASSDTSDTEAFF. The CDR3 region has the DNA TGTGCCAGCAGTGACACGAGTGACACTGAAGCTTTCTTT. This chain connects TRBV6-4 to TRBJ1-1, with D unclear. Per germline, CDR1 MRHNA and CDR2 SNTAGT. The CDR3 sequence is 13 residues long. V dropped 2 bases and J dropped 3 bases, with 7 bases sitting between them.

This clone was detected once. The CDR3 bases are TGTGCCAGCTCATTTGACAGGGTCGGCGGCTACACCTTC. Protein product: CASSFDRVGGYTF. V and J are TRBV14 and TRBJ1-2; the match to TRBD1 covers 7 bases. The germline V gene has CDR1 SGHDN and CDR2 FVKESK. This CDR3 has 13 residues. V was clipped by 8 bases and J by 8 bases; unmatched bases: 11. The full variable domain, in which reference TRBV14 and TRBJ1-2 provide the parts outside the CDR3, is EAGVTQFPSHSVIEKGQTVTLRCDPISGHDNLYWYRRVMGKEIKFLLHFVKESKQDESGMPNNRFLAERTGGTYSTLKVQPAELEDSGVYFCASSFDRVGGYTFGSGTRLTVV.

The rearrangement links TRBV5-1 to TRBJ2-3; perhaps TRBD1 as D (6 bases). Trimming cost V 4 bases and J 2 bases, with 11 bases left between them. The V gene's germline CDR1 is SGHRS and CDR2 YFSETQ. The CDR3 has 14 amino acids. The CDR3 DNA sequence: TGCGCCAGCAGCGTACGGGACAACACAGATACGCAGTATTTT. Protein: CASSVRDNTDTQYF.

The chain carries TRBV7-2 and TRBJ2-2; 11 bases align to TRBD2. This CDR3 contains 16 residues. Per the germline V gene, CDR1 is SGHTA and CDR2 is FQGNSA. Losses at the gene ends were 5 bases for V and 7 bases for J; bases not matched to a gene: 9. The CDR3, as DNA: TGTGCCAGCAGCATACTAGCGGGAGTAGAAGGCGGGGAGCTGTTTTTT. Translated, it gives CASSILAGVEGGELFF.

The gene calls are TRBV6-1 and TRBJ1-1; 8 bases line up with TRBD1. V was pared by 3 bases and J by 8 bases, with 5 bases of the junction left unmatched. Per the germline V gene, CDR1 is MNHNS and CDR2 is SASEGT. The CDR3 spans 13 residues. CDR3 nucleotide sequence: TGTGCCAGCAGTGAGACAGGGGCGGAAGAAGCTTTCTTT. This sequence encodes CASSETGAEEAFF.

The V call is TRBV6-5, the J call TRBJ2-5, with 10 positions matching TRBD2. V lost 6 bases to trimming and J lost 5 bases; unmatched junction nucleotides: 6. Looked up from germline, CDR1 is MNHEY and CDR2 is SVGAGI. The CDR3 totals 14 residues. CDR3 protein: CASSPSGSWETQYF. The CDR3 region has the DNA TGTGCCAGCAGCCCTAGCGGGAGTTGGGAGACCCAGTACTTC.

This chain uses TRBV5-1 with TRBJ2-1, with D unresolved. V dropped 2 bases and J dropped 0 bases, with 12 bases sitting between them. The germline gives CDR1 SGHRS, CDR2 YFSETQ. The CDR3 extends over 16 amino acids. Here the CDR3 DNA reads TGCGCCAGCAGCTTCGACATAGGCTTCTCCTACAATGAGCAGTTCTTC. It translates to CASSFDIGFSYNEQFF.

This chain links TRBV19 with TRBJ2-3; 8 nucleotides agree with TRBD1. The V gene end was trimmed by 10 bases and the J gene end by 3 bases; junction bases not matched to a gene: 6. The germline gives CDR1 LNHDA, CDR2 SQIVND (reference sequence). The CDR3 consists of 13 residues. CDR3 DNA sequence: TGTGCCACCGGACAGGGAGGTACAGATACGCAGTATTTT. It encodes CATGQGGTDTQYF.

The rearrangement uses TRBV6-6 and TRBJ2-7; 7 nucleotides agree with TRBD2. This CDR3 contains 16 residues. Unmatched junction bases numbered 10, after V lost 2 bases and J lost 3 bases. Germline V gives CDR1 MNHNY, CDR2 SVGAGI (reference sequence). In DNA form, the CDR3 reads TGTGCCAGCAGTTACGGGGAGGGGCGGTACGACTACGAGCAGTACGTC. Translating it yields CASSYGEGRYDYEQYV.

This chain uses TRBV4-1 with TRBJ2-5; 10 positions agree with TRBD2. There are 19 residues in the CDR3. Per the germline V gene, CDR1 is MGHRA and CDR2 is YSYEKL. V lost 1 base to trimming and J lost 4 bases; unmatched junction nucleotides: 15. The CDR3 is CASSQGVLAGSLGGETQYF. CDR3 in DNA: TGCGCCAGCAGCCAAGGAGTACTAGCGGGATCTTTGGGTGGAGAGACCCAGTACTTC.

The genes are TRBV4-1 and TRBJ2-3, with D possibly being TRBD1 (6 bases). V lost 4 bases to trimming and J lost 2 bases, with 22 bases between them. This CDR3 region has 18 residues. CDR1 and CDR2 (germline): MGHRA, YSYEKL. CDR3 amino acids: CASSLPQRGTSPTDTQYF. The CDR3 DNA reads TGCGCCAGCAGCCTCCCCCAGAGGGGGACCTCCCCCACAGATACGCAGTATTTT.

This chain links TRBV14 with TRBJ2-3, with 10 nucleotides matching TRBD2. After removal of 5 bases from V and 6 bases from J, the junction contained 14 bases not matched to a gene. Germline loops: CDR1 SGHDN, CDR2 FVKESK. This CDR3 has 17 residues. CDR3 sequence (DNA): TGTGCCAGCAGCGCACGACTAGCGGGTACCCATTGGGATACGCAGTATTTT. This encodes CASSARLAGTHWDTQYF.

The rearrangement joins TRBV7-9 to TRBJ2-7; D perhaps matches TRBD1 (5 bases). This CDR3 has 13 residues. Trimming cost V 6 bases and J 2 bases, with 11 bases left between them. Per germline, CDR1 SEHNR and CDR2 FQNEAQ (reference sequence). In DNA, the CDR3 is TGTGCCAGCAGTACAGGTACAACCTACGAGCAGTACTTC. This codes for CASSTGTTYEQYF.

The CDR3 loop reads CASSKPGLAGQSRADTQYF. The DNA of the CDR3 is TGTGCCAGCAGCAAGCCGGGACTAGCGGGCCAAAGCCGGGCGGATACGCAGTATTTT. The chain combines TRBV7-9 with TRBJ2-3; 12 bases map to TRBD2. CDR3 length: 19 amino acids. V dropped 5 bases and J dropped 6; count of bases not matched to a gene: 18. The V gene's germline CDR1 is SEHNR and CDR2 FQNEAQ (reference sequence).

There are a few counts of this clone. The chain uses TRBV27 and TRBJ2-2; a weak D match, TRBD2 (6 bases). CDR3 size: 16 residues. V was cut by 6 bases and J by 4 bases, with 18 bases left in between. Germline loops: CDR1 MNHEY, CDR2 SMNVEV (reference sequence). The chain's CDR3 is CASSVKGGHRTGELFF. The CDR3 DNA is TGTGCCAGCAGCGTAAAAGGAGGGCACCGCACCGGGGAGCTGTTTTTT.

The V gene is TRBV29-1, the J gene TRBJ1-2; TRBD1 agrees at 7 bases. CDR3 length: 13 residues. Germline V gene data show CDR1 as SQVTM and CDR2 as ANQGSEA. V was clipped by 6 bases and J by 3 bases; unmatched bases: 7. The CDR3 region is CSVKDREDYGYTF. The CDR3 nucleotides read TGCAGCGTCAAAGACAGGGAGGACTATGGCTACACCTTC.